This T cell receptor (beta chain) was sequenced in a study of blood T cells in healthy people across ages. Using a J-beta primer mix together with a sample-barcoded 5' primer, a second PCR was run for roughly 6 to 11 cycles. One entry per CDR3 protein results from TCRdb running MiXCR on the 5' RACE reads. The repertoire consists of more than 1,000,000 distinct CDR3 sequences, with about 25% occurring once and the leading ten covering approximately 0.75%. V was pared by 2 bases and J by 8 bases, with 10 bases between. CDR1 is MDHEN and CDR2 is SYDVKM in the germline V gene. The CDR3 totals 13 residues. This same sample was also taken into another study, of T cells of mothers and their children.

The specimen sequenced was blood. V is TRBV28 and J is TRBJ2-1; D ambiguous. The receptor's source is a girl aged 2-10 years in good health. The CDR3 region has the DNA TGTGCCAGCAGTTTACGGTCAGTCGATGAGCAGTTCTTC. This sequence encodes CASSLRSVDEQFF. Using reference TRBV28 and TRBJ2-1 for the parts outside the CDR3, the full variable domain is DVKVTQSSRYLVKRTGEKVFLECVQDMDHENMFWYRQDPGLGLRLIYFSYDVKMKEKGDIPEGYSVSREKKERFSLILESASTNQTSMYLCASSLRSVDEQFFGPGTRLTVL.